This T cell receptor beta chain is drawn from a study of Ad26.COV2.S vaccination and SARS-CoV-2 variants. About the research overall: Intramuscular Ad26.COV2.S at 5x10^10 or 1x10^11 viral particles.

V was shortened by 4 bases and J by 7 bases, with 14 bases between the two germline ends. In germline, CDR1 is MNHEY, CDR2 SVGEGT. This CDR3 is 13 amino acids long. Using immunoSEQ multiplex PCR, the repertoire was profiled, and TCRdb retains in-frame clones only, with some absent. The sample contains 300,000 to 400,000 clones, approximately 90% of which appear only once. The treatment denotes: around 19 received Ad26.COV2.S at low or high dose, single or two shots; several received placebo; per-sample allocation not given. Sampling was done on day 63 after the first vaccine or placebo injection. The shot given was an Ad26 vector that makes Wuhan-strain SARS-CoV-2 spike.

The gene calls are TRBV6-2 or TRBV6-3 and TRBJ2-7; possibly TRBD1 for D (6 bases). The material sequenced was peripheral blood, taken in a trial of Ad26.COV2.S vaccine versus placebo. The sequence derives from a person between 18 and 65 years old who received the Ad26.COV2.S COVID-19 vaccine or a placebo. The DNA of the CDR3 is TGTGCCAGCAGTTTGGACAGAACCATGGAGCAGTACTTC. Residues: CASSLDRTMEQYF.